The 7 T cell receptor beta chains below come from one sample, sequenced in a study of T cell repertoires in cytomegalovirus infection. TCRdb used MiXCR to reprocess the reads, holding one entry per CDR3 protein. Of 600,000 to 800,000 distinct CDR3 sequences listed, approximately 24% are singletons. Input material: CD8+ T cells from PBMCs. Receptor source: a human donor in good health (CMV status not recorded). Some clones in this sample may be carry-over from other donors' samples.

In this sample, this clonotype turned up many times. The chain combines TRBV7-6 with TRBJ2-3; D is uncertain. Deletions cut 5 bases from V and 3 bases from J, with 18 bases between. CDR3 length: 16 residues. Germline V gene data show CDR1 as SGHVS and CDR2 as FNYEAQ. This CDR3 is CASSLGRSPGTDTQYF. DNA of the CDR3: TGTGCCAGCAGCCTAGGCCGTAGCCCTGGGACAGATACGCAGTATTTT.

This clonotype has at least ten counts. This sequence joins TRBV28 and TRBJ1-3; the D gene is possibly TRBD1 (5 bases). CDR1 is MDHEN and CDR2 is SYDVKM in the germline V gene. The CDR3 runs to 14 residues. Trimming took 3 bases from V and 1 from J, leaving 7 bases between them. The DNA of the CDR3 is TGTGCCAGCAGTTTTGGGGGGTCTGGAAACACCATATATTTT. Encoded protein: CASSFGGSGNTIYF.

This chain uses TRBV7-8 with TRBJ2-5; no definite D call. This CDR3 is 13 amino acids long. V was shortened by 6 bases and J by 3 bases, with 11 bases between the two germline ends. Germline CDR1 reads SGHVS; CDR2 reads FQNEAQ. The CDR3 is CASSYPGEETQYF. Written as DNA, the CDR3 is TGTGCCAGCAGTTATCCGGGCGAAGAGACCCAGTACTTC.

This clonotype has a count of ten or more. V and J are TRBV7-6 and TRBJ2-1; 7 nucleotides agree with TRBD1. The V segment lost 5 bases and the J segment 4 bases; nucleotides outside the gene matches: 5. CDR1 is SGHVS and CDR2 is FNYEAQ in the germline V gene. There are 14 residues in the CDR3. CDR3 residues: CASSPGTAYNEQFF. The CDR3 DNA sequence: TGTGCCAGCAGCCCCGGGACAGCATACAATGAGCAGTTCTTC. The full variable domain, with the rest looked up from reference TRBV7-6 and TRBJ2-1, is GAGVSQSPRYKVTKRGQDVALRCDPISGHVSLYWYRQALGQGPEFLTYFNYEAQQDKSGLPNDRFSAERPEGSISTLTIQRTEQRDSAMYRCASSPGTAYNEQFFGPGTRLTVL.

A word on this clonotype: The junction shows a germline mismatch at one end, possibly a read error. The chain is built from TRBV11-2 and TRBJ1-1; the D gene is possibly TRBD1 (5 bases). In germline, CDR1 is SGHAT, CDR2 FQNNGV. The CDR3 consists of 13 residues. The CDR3 region is CANSLTGNTEAFF. CDR3 DNA: TGTGCCAACAGCCTTACAGGGAACACTGAAGCTTTCTTT.

A word on this clonotype: A much larger clonotype is one base distant, so this may be a read error. The CDR3, as DNA: TGTGCCAGCAGCCTTGGGACAGAGAGAATCTACGAGCAGTACTTC. Translation gives CASSLGTERIYEQYF. The chain carries TRBV11-3 and TRBJ2-7; TRBD1 matches at 7 bases. The V and J ends lost 5 bases and 3 bases, in that order; junction bases with no gene match: 10. CDR1 and CDR2 from the germline V gene are SGHNT and YENEEA. CDR3 length: 15 amino acids.

This clonotype showed up many times. The chain uses TRBV12-3 or TRBV12-4 and TRBJ2-5; perhaps TRBD1 as D (6 bases). The CDR3 covers 14 residues. Trimming removed 6 bases from V and 2 bases from J, with 13 bases in between. CDR3 sequence: CASSPGTFQETQYF. The DNA of the CDR3 is TGTGCCAGCAGCCCTGGGACATTTCAAGAGACCCAGTACTTC.